This is a list of T cell receptor beta chains from one sample in a study of beta chain features in type 1 diabetes. Data came from immunoSEQ multiplex PCR; TCRdb stores just in-frame clones and leaves some out. The data contain 200,000 to 250,000 clones, about 70% of them seen just once; the ten biggest clones take up 0.053%. The sequenced sample was naive CD4+ T cells from blood. The receptors shown here come from a man aged 25-45 years in good health. Both conserved end residues are trimmed from each CDR3. The order of the fields is V gene, D gene, CDR3 protein. The D gene is left open where the match is weak.

>TRBV9|TRBD1
ASSPRDRENIQY
>TRBV5-1|NA
ASSLEQSGANVLT
>TRBV7-9|NA
ASSLAKGHDEQY
>TRBV29-1|NA
SAKGGKPDTQY
>TRBV20-1|NA
SARDGATQY
>TRBV29-1|NA
SVAFLRNTEAF
>TRBV5-4|TRBD1
ASSLGQGVNTEAF
>TRBV5-1|NA
ASRQGNTEAF
>TRBV9|TRBD2
ASSATSGLNTGELF
>TRBV29-1|TRBD2
SVLGSGTYNEQF
>TRBV25-1|NA
HHPPTPGPRLDTQY
>TRBV9|NA
ASSPRRTRMNTEAF
>TRBV28|NA
ASRRLTGLGTDTQY
>TRBV7-9|NA
ASSPPSEGETQY
>TRBV6-6|TRBD2
ASSYLAGGIDEQF
>TRBV13|NA
ASSFRGQETQY
>TRBV7-9|NA
ASSNPDGVSGANVLT
>TRBV29-1|TRBD2
SVASGRVGNEQF
>TRBV30|NA
AWSPSYEQY
>TRBV30|NA
AWSYQGYEQY
>TRBV2|TRBD1
ASSERGREQY
>TRBV29-1|TRBD1
SVGQGSVDGYT
>TRBV4-2|NA
ASSRTPGGSTDTQY
>TRBV7-9|NA
ASSFATRTDTQY
>TRBV19|NA
ASRLIAVSYNEQF
>TRBV29-1|NA
SVEEGQRGYT
>TRBV30|TRBD2
AWMSSGRYEQF
>TRBV2|NA
ASSEYEKLF
>TRBV7-2|NA
ASSQGREAYNEQF
>TRBV30|NA
AWSGTEPTYGYT
>TRBV30|NA
AWSRGGAQPQH
>TRBV25-1|TRBD2
ASSAVGLAGSTDTQY
>TRBV7-9|NA
ASSLSGTSYEQY
>TRBV29-1|TRBD1
SAVGQPYEQY
>TRBV29-1|TRBD1
SVGRDRDHGYT
>TRBV6-1|NA
ASSGQLAHNEQF
>TRBV30|NA
AWSRNEKLF
>TRBV7-9|NA
ASSLAGNTGELF
>TRBV21-1|NA
ASGQFDRGLAKNIQY
>TRBV29-1|NA
SVGARGQGDTQY
>TRBV28|TRBD2
ASSPGLAGPPYEQY
>TRBV13|NA
ASSRRSEGQF
>TRBV29-1|TRBD2
SVQLAGADTQY
>TRBV30|NA
AWSGGRAQPQH
>TRBV7-9|TRBD2
ASSEGLAGGPDTQY
>TRBV30|NA
AWSPGYQETQY
>TRBV4-2|NA
ASSQEVGTPSEQY